Each of the 2 T cell receptor beta chains below was sequenced from the same sample in a study of Graves' ophthalmopathy and Graves' hyperthyroidism. Scientists amplified the TCR beta CDR3 regions from RNA transcripts. The library came from an HTBI-primed first-round RT-PCR and a second-round multiplex PCR. One entry per CDR3 protein results from TCRdb running MiXCR on the multiplex PCR reads. The table shows about 500,000 distinct CDR3 sequences, with just under 40% occurring only once. Material for sequencing was peripheral blood or thyroid tissue (not recorded which). These receptors were obtained from an adult man with Graves' hyperthyroidism.

This clonotype was recorded at least ten times. The chain links TRBV5-1 to TRBJ2-7; TRBD2 is a possible D gene (6 bases). Germline V CDR1 and CDR2: SGHRS, YFSETQ. The CDR3 has 13 amino acids. Trimming left V 7 bases short and J 3 bases short, with 14 bases between. The CDR3: CASGTLGSYEQYF. The DNA for the CDR3 is TGCGCCAGCGGGACTTTGGGGAGCTACGAGCAGTACTTC.

This clonotype showed up just a few times. In DNA, the CDR3 is TGTGCCAGCAGTAAACCGGGACCCAATCAGCCCCAGCATTTT. Protein sequence: CASSKPGPNQPQHF. V and J are TRBV6-5 and TRBJ1-5; tentative D call: TRBD1 (5 bases). The CDR3 length is 14 residues. Germline assignment: CDR1 MNHEY and CDR2 SVGAGI. The ends were cut back, 5 bases at V and 3 bases at J, with 11 bases in the middle.